Sequencing of this T cell receptor beta chain was carried out in a study of T cell changes during pregnancy in multiple sclerosis. V was trimmed by 2 bases and J by 3 bases, leaving 10 bases between them. The CDR3 has 14 residues. Germline lookup yields CDR1 SEHNR and CDR2 FQNEAQ (reference sequence). Profiling relied on immunoSEQ multiplex PCR, and the TCRdb table lists in-frame clones only, not all of them. The data hold roughly 100,000 clones, with about 90% observed a single time. This sequence was found in a female donor with multiple sclerosis, enrolled in a pregnancy study. The V gene is TRBV7-9, the J gene TRBJ2-5; unclear D gene. Sample: peripheral blood, taken before pregnancy. DNA for the CDR3: TGTGCCAGCAGCTTATTTATTTCTGAAGAGACCCAGTACTTC. Protein: CASSLFISEETQYF.